There are a few counts of the clone carrying this TCR beta chain. Target depth was 1 in 200,000 to 1 in 1 million T cells, about 10x per clonotype. Here immunoSEQ multiplex PCR was the method, and the copy in TCRdb shows in-frame clones only, minus some. Of roughly 24,000 clones in the sample, less than 80% were seen once. V lost 2 bases and J lost 4; bases outside the gene matches: 7. There are 15 residues in the CDR3. The germline gives CDR1 GTSNPN, CDR2 SVGIG (reference sequence). The record originates from a study of cytotoxic CD8 clonotypes in ibrutinib-treated CLL. This sequence was found in a human donor with chronic lymphocytic leukemia. J is TRBJ2-2 and V is TRBV30; 7 bases match TRBD1. Sample: PBMCs, taken before ibrutinib treatment. CDR3 region: CAWSTGQSVTGELFF. The DNA for the CDR3 is TGTGCCTGGAGTACGGGACAGTCGGTCACCGGGGAGCTGTTTTTT.